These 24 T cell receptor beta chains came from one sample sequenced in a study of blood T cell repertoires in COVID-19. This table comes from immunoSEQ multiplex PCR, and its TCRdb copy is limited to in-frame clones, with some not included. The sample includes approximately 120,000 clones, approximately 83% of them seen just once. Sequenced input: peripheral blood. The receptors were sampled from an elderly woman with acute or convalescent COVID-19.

The CDR3 nucleotides read TGTGCCAGCAGCTTGCAAGGGACACCCTATGGCTACACCTTC. Protein product: CASSLQGTPYGYTF. This chain connects TRBV5-4 to TRBJ1-2; a possible D gene is TRBD1 (6 bases). The CDR3 extends over 14 amino acids. V lost 1 base, J lost 4 bases, and 11 bases lay in between. Germline V gene lookup returns CDR1 SGHNT and CDR2 YYREEE (reference sequence).

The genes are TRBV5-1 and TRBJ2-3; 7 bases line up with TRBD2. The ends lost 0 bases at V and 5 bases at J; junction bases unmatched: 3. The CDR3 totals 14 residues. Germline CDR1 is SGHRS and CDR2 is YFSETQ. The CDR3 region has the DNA TGCGCCAGCAGCTTGGACCGGGGGGTAGATACGCAGTATTTT. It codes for CASSLDRGVDTQYF.

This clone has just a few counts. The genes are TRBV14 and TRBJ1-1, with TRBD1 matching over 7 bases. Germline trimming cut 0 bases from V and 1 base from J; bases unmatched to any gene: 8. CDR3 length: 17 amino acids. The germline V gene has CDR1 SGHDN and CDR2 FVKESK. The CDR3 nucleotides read TGTGCCAGCAGCCAAGATGTATATCAGGGGGGGAACACTGAAGCTTTCTTT. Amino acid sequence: CASSQDVYQGGNTEAFF.

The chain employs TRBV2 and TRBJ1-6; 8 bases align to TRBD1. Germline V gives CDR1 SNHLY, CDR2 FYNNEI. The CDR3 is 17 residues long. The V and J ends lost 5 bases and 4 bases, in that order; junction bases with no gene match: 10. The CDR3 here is CASSRQGKELYNSPLHF. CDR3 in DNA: TGTGCCAGCAGTCGACAGGGGAAAGAGCTATATAATTCACCCCTCCACTTT.

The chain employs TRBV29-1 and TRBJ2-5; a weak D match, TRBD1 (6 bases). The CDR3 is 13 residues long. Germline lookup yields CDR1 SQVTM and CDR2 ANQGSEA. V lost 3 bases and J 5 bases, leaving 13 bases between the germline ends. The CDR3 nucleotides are TGCAGCGTTGATACAGGGTTTGGGGAGACCCAGTACTTC. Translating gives CSVDTGFGETQYF.

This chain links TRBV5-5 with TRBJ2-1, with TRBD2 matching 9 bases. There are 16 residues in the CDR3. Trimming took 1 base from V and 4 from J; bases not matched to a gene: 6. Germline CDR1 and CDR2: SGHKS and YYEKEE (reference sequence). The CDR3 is CASSLSSGGLYNEQFF. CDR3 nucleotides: TGTGCCAGCAGCTTGTCCAGCGGGGGGCTATACAATGAGCAGTTCTTC.

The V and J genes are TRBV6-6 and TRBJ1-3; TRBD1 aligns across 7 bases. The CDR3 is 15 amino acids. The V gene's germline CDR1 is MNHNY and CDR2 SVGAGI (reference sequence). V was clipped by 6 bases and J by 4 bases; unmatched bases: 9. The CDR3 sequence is CASRRQGGPGNTIYF. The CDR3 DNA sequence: TGTGCCAGCAGGCGACAGGGAGGGCCCGGAAACACCATATATTTT.

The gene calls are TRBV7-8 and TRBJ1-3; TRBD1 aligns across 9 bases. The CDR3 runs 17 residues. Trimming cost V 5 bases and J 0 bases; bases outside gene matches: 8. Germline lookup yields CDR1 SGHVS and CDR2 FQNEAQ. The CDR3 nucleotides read TGTGCCAGCAGCCCCGGGACAGGGAGGAGCTCTGGAAACACCATATATTTT. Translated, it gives CASSPGTGRSSGNTIYF.

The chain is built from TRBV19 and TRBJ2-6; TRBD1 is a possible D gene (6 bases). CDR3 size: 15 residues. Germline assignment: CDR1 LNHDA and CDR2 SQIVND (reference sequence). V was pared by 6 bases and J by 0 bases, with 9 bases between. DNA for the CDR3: TGTGCCAGTAGAGGGGGTTCCTCTGGGGCCAACGTCCTGACTTTC. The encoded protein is CASRGGSSGANVLTF.

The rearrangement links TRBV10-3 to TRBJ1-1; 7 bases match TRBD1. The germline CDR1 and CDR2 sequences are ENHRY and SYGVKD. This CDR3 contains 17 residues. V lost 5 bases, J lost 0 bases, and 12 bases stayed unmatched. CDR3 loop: CAISPNPGQNMNTEAFF. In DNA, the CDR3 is TGTGCCATCAGTCCAAATCCGGGACAGAATATGAACACTGAAGCTTTCTTT.

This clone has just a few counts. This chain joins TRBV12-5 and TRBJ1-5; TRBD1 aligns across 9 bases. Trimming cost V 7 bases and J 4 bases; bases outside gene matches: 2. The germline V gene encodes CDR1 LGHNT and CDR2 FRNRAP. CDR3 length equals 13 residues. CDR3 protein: CASVGTGNQPQHF. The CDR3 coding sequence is TGTGCTAGTGTTGGGACAGGGAATCAGCCCCAGCATTTT.

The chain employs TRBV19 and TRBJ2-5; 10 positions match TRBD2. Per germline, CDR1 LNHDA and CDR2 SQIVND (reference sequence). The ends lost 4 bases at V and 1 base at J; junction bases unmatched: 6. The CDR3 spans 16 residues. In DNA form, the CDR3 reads TGTGCCAGTAGTACATTAGCGGGGGGATTCCAAGAGACCCAGTACTTC. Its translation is CASSTLAGGFQETQYF.

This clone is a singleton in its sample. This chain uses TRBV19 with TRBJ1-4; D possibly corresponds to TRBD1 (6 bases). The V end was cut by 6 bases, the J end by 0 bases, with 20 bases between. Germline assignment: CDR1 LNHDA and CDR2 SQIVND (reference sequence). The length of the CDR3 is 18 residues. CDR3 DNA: TGTGCCAGTAGGGGACAAAGTTCCTCCTTTGCAACTAATGAAAAACTGTTTTTT. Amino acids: CASRGQSSSFATNEKLFF.

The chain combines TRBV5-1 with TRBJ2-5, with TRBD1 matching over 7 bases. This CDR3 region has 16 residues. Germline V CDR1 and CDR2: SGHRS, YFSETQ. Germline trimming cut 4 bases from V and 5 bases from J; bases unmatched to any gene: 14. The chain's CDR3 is CASSPDRQGVGETQYF. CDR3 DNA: TGCGCCAGCAGCCCTGATCGACAGGGTGTAGGGGAGACCCAGTACTTC.

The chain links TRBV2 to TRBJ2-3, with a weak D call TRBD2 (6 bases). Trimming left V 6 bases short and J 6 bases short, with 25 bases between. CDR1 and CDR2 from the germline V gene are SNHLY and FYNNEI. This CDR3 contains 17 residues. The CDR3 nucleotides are TGTGCCAGCAGACCCCCTCTAGCGCCGCAAACGAGGGATACGCAGTATTTT. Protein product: CASRPPLAPQTRDTQYF.

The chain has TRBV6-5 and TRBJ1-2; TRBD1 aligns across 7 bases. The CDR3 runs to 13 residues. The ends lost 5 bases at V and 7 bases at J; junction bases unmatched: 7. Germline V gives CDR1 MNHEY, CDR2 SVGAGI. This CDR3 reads CASSPRQGGGYTF. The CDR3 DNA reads TGTGCCAGCAGTCCACGACAGGGAGGTGGCTACACCTTC.

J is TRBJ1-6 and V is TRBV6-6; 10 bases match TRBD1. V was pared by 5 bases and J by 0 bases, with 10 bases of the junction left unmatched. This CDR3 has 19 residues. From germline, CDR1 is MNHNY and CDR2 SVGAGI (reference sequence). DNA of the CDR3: TGTGCCAGCAGTCTGCGACAGGGGGCGGCCAGCTCCTATAATTCACCCCTCCACTTT. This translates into CASSLRQGAASSYNSPLHF.

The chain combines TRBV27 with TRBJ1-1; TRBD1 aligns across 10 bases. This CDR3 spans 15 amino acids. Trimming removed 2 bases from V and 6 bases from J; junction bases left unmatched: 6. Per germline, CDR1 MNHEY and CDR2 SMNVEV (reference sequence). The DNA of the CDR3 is TGTGCCAGCAGTTTAGCGACAGGGGGCATGCCTGAAGCTTTCTTT. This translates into CASSLATGGMPEAFF.

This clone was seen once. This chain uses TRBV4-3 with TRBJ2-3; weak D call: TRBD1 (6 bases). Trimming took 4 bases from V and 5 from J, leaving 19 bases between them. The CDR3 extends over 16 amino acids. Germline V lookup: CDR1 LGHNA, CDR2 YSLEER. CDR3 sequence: CASSPSPQGPQDTQYF. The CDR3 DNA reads TGCGCCAGCAGCCCCTCCCCCCAGGGGCCTCAAGATACGCAGTATTTT.

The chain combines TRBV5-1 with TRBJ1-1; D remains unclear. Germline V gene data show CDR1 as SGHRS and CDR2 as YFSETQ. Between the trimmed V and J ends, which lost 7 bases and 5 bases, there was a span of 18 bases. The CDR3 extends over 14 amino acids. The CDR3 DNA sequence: TGCGCCAGCTGTTTTGCCGCCGGTAGTACTGAAGCTTTCTTT. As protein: CASCFAAGSTEAFF.

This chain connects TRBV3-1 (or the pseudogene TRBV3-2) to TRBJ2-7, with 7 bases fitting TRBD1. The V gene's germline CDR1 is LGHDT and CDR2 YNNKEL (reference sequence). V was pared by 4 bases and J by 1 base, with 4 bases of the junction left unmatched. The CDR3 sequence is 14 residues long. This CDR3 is CASSRDRVSYEQYF. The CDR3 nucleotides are TGTGCCAGCAGCCGAGACAGGGTTTCCTACGAGCAGTACTTC.

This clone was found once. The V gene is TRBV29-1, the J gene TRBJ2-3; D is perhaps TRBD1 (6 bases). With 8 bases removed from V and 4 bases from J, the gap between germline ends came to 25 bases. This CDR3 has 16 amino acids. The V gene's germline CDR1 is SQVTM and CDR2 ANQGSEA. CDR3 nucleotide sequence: TGCAGCACCCAGGGGCGGCTATCCTTGGGGGCAGATACGCAGTATTTT. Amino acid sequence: CSTQGRLSLGADTQYF.

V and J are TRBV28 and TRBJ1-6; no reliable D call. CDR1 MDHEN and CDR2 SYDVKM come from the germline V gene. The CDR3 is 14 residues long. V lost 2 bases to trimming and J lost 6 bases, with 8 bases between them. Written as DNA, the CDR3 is TGTGCCAGCAGTTTACCCGGACTTAATTCACCCCTCCACTTT. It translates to CASSLPGLNSPLHF.

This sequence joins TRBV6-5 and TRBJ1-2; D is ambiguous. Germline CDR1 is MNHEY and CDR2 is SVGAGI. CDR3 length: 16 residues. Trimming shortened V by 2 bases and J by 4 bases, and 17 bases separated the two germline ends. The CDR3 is CASSYLRNTGAYGYTF. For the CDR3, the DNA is TGTGCCAGCAGTTACCTTCGGAATACGGGAGCCTATGGCTACACCTTC.